This T cell receptor beta chain was sequenced during a study of OX40 agonist ivuxolimab in advanced cancers. Notes on the research overall: Ivuxolimab was a fully human IgG2 agonistic monoclonal antibody targeting the costimulatory receptor OX40 (CD134). Intravenous ivuxolimab was administered to patients every 2 weeks at six dose levels: 0.01, 0.1, 0.3, 1.5, 3 and 10 mg/kg. Among the approximately 54 dose-escalation patients, roughly 20 had hepatocellular carcinoma, approximately 15 melanoma, 9 renal cell carcinoma and 9 head and neck cancer. A male proportion of 82.7% and a mean age of about 60 years, ranging from 23 to 79, were recorded for the dose-escalation cohort. Patients were allowed to have had prior anti-PD-1, anti-PD-L1 or anti-CTLA-4 therapy, and approximately 40% of the dose-escalation patients had previously received checkpoint inhibitors. Three dose-escalation patients achieved partial responses, one with hepatocellular carcinoma and two with cutaneous melanoma. The point of sequencing TCRbeta in the periphery was to test whether ivuxolimab changed TCR sequence diversity and drove clonal T-cell expansion. The paper covers the monotherapy dose-escalation part of the phase I ivuxolimab trial, which included N ≈ 50 patients. The full study reports these points: In partial responders in the 0.1-3.0 mg/kg groups, normalized peripheral clonal expansion was found to be among the lowest, especially among CD8+ T cells. The antigen specificity of the clonally expanded peripheral T cells was not determined. At doses of 0.1 to 3.0 mg/kg, clonal expansion of both CD4+ and CD8+ T cells in blood was seen between baseline and week 6. After ivuxolimab, expanded clones were on average more numerous among CD8+ T cells than among CD4+ T cells. Low levels of normalized T-cell clonal expansion were also shown by some nonresponding patients.

From the cysteine through the phenylalanine, the CDR3 covers 11 amino acids. Only CDR3 DNA remains: 33 bases, in frame from the first base. Looking up the germline V gene (reference sequence) yields CDR1 DFQATT and CDR2 SNEGSKA. Trimming at the junction amounts to 6 bases on V and 3 bases on J, and the germline ends lie 8 bases apart. To sequence the TCRbeta CDR3 region, genomic DNA was isolated from the sorted cells. TCRbeta CDR3 regions were sequenced using the immunoSEQ Assay. In its TCRdb copy, this immuneACCESS table keeps in-frame sequences only and misses some clones. Where compared with another copy, unresolved V genes explain less than half of these, and the others have no known cause. The sample table shows approximately 70,000 clones, and roughly 85% are seen once. The biggest ten clones account for around 0.76% of the sample. This clone was observed a few times. Its recognized antigen is unknown. Within one base of it there is no much larger clone, and no base qualities were kept.

The trial excluded patients who had a history of autoimmune disease or were on systemic immunosuppression. Peripheral blood for TCR sequencing was collected from all dose cohorts at baseline, on cycle 4 day 1, and on cycle 7 day 1. The samples were drawn from a first-in-human, open-label, multicenter phase I dose-escalation trial of ivuxolimab. Adults with locally advanced or metastatic melanoma, renal cell, hepatocellular, or head and neck squamous cell carcinoma were enrolled in the trial. CD4+ and CD8+ T cells were sorted separately from peripheral blood before TCR sequencing. Recombination joined TRBV20-1 with TRBJ1-1, with no D gene named confidently. Specimen: CD4+ or CD8+ T cells sorted from blood, collected in a trial of the OX40 agonist ivuxolimab. This sequence originates from an adult with an advanced solid tumor such as melanoma, head and neck, liver or kidney cancer. The CDR3 protein sequence reads: CSAARDTEAFF. Read as DNA, the sequence is TGCAGTGCCGCACGGGACACTGAAGCTTTCTTT.